This paragraph covers one T cell receptor (beta chain) sequence. Its specificity is unknown. Patients had received no treatment of any kind before thyroid surgery. These data originate in a study of metastatic and nonmetastatic thyroid tumors. General study points: The reported finding was significantly higher TCR beta diversity in malignant thyroid tumors relative to benign nodules, in blood and tumor.

Source study methods: For papillary thyroid cancer, a distant-metastasis classifier was constructed from CDR3 differences observed across clinicopathological groups. TCRdb reassembled clones from the PCR reads with MiXCR. TCRdb, rather than the study authors, made the V and J calls. The table lists more than 20,000 clones, approximately 11% of them singletons. The specimen sequenced was blood. This clonotype originated in a female donor with papillary thyroid cancer or a benign thyroid nodule (not recorded which). Some clones in this sample may be carry-over from other donors' samples.

The CDR3 coding sequence is TGTGCCAGCAGCATGGGCACCCGGTACGAGCAGTACTTC. The encoded protein is CASSMGTRYEQYF. The chain uses TRBV11-2 and TRBJ2-7; D is unresolved. Germline V gene sequence: CDR1 SGHAT, CDR2 FQNNGV. Trimming shortened V by 5 bases and J by 4 bases, and 12 bases separated the two germline ends. The length of the CDR3 is 13 residues.